Listed below are T cell receptor beta chains from one sample, sequenced in a study of PD-1 blockade in mismatch repair-deficient tumors. Libraries were prepared by immunoSEQ multiplex PCR; TCRdb keeps only in-frame clonotypes and omits some of them. Here the sample spans 70,000 to 95,000 clones, more than 80% being singletons. The input for sequencing was peripheral blood, taken 44 weeks after starting pembrolizumab. Receptors were obtained from an adult with mismatch repair-deficient cancer. Both conserved end residues are part of each CDR3. The D gene is left open where the match is weak. The size field is filled for only some rows; it gives once, few, many or a size class.

v_gene,j_gene,abundance,d_gene,CDR3nt,CDR3aa
TRBV21-1,TRBJ2-5,NA,NA,TGTGCCAGCAGCAAAGGAGTCCCCAGCGGGATGGGCCAAGAGACCCAGTACTTC,CASSKGVPSGMGQETQYF
TRBV9,TRBJ2-1,NA,NA,TGTGCCAGCAGCGCTCACGGAGGGTACAATGAGCAGTTCTTC,CASSAHGGYNEQFF
TRBV14,TRBJ2-3,NA,NA,TGTGCCAGCAGCCAGACTAGACTATCAGATACGCAGTATTTT,CASSQTRLSDTQYF
TRBV6-1,TRBJ1-1,NA,NA,TGTGCCAGCAGTGAAGGTCGCCAACCGGCTTTCTTT,CASSEGRQPAFF
TRBV28,TRBJ1-3,NA,NA,TGTGCCAGCAGTTTTGGCAGGGGAAACACCATATATTTT,CASSFGRGNTIYF
TRBV11-3,TRBJ2-6,NA,NA,TGTGCCAGCAGCCCTCTGTACTCTGGGGCCAACGTCCTGACTTTC,CASSPLYSGANVLTF
TRBV7-2,TRBJ2-3,once,NA,TGTGCCAGCAGCTTATTGAAGGGGGGCACAGATACGCAGTATTTT,CASSLLKGGTDTQYF
TRBV7-9,TRBJ1-5,once,NA,TGTGCCAGCAGCTTAGGGATTGGTAATCAGCCCCAGCATTTT,CASSLGIGNQPQHF
TRBV11-3,TRBJ2-7,few,TRBD2,TGTGCCAGCAGCCCTACTAGCGGGAGCGTATACGAGCAGTACTTC,CASSPTSGSVYEQYF
TRBV9,TRBJ2-7,NA,NA,TGTGCCAGCAGCGTAGATAACGAGGGATTCGAGCAGTACTTC,CASSVDNEGFEQYF
TRBV5-1,TRBJ2-1,NA,TRBD2,TGCGCCAGCAGCCCAATTGGTAGCGGGAGTGTTGAGCAGTTCTTC,CASSPIGSGSVEQFF
TRBV27,TRBJ2-7,few,NA,TGTGCCAGCAGTTTAGACCGCTACGAGCAGTACTTC,CASSLDRYEQYF
TRBV18,TRBJ2-7,NA,TRBD1,TGTGCCAGCTCATCGGGACAGACAGCCTACGAGCAGTACTTC,CASSSGQTAYEQYF
TRBV6-5,TRBJ2-5,NA,NA,TGTGCCAGCAGCCGGCCGGGACTTCAAGAGACCCAGTACTTC,CASSRPGLQETQYF
TRBV10-3,TRBJ1-4,NA,NA,TGTGCCATCAGTGACAGTGGGGCGGATGAAAAACTGTTTTTT,CAISDSGADEKLFF
TRBV7-9,TRBJ1-4,NA,TRBD1,TGTGCCAGTAGCTGGACAGGGTCCCTTGAAAAACTGTTTTTT,CASSWTGSLEKLFF
TRBV19,TRBJ2-2,NA,TRBD2,TGTGCCAGTAGCCTTAGCGGGAGGAGAAACACCGGGGAGCTGTTTTTT,CASSLSGRRNTGELFF
TRBV6-4,TRBJ2-7,NA,NA,TGTGCCAGAGTAGACCAGACAGTCCCCCACGAGCAGTACTTC,CARVDQTVPHEQYF
TRBV2,TRBJ1-1,once,NA,TGTGCCAGCAGGGGCACTGAAGCTTTCTTT,CASRGTEAFF
TRBV5-8,TRBJ1-5,few,NA,TGTGCCAGCAGCATCGGGCAGAGCAATCAGCCCCAGCATTTT,CASSIGQSNQPQHF
TRBV7-2,TRBJ2-1,NA,NA,TGTGCCAGCAGCTCGGGACTCCCTGGGGGTGAGCAGTTCTTC,CASSSGLPGGEQFF
TRBV7-2,TRBJ2-1,few,NA,TGTGCCAGCAGCCCGGGCGCAGCGGATGAGCAGTTCTTC,CASSPGAADEQFF
TRBV9,TRBJ2-6,NA,NA,TGTGCCAGCAGCGTAGCGCAGGGTTCTGGGGCCAACGTCCTGACTTTC,CASSVAQGSGANVLTF
TRBV6-5,TRBJ1-1,NA,NA,TGTGCCAGCAGGGAGGCGAGAACTGAAGCTTTCTTT,CASREARTEAFF
TRBV29-1,TRBJ2-3,NA,TRBD1,TGCAGCGTTGAACAGGGGGCTAGCACAGATACGCAGTATTTT,CSVEQGASTDTQYF
TRBV28,TRBJ2-3,NA,TRBD2,TGTGCCAGCAGTTTAGGGACTACTACGCAGTATTTT,CASSLGTTTQYF
TRBV19,TRBJ2-3,NA,NA,TGTGCCAGTAGTATAGGTGGGACCCTATTCACAGATACGCAGTATTTT,CASSIGGTLFTDTQYF
TRBV4-1,TRBJ2-7,NA,NA,TGCGCCAGCAGCCAGACAGGACTAACTTACTACGAGCAGTACTTC,CASSQTGLTYYEQYF
TRBV30,TRBJ2-7,once,TRBD2,TGTGCCTGGAGTGAAGTTAGCGGGAGTGACGAGCAGTACTTC,CAWSEVSGSDEQYF
TRBV2,TRBJ2-1,NA,NA,TGTGCCAGCACCCGACAGTACAATGAGCAGTTCTTC,CASTRQYNEQFF
TRBV4-2,TRBJ1-1,NA,NA,TGTGCCAGCAGCCTCGGGACGGGGAACACTGAAGCTTTCTTT,CASSLGTGNTEAFF
TRBV9,TRBJ2-7,NA,TRBD2,TGTGCCAGCAGCGTAGCAGCGGGGGGCTACGAGCAGTACTTC,CASSVAAGGYEQYF
TRBV10-1,TRBJ1-2,NA,NA,TGCGCCAGCAGTAAGTTATCTACTAGGGCGTACACTCGGCGGTATGGCTACACCTTC,CASSKLSTRAYTRRYGYTF
TRBV19,TRBJ2-1,NA,NA,TGTGCCAGTAGTATGTCGCTTTACAATGAGCAGTTCTTC,CASSMSLYNEQFF
TRBV11-3,TRBJ1-4,few,NA,TGTGCCAGCAGCTTAACCGGAACTAGCGAAAAACTGTTTTTT,CASSLTGTSEKLFF
TRBV7-9,TRBJ2-1,NA,TRBD1,TGTGCCAGCAGCTTAGAGGGGGCATTTGAGCAGTTCTTC,CASSLEGAFEQFF
TRBV5-1,TRBJ2-1,NA,NA,TGCGCCAGCAGCTTGAGCGCCAACACCTACAATGAGCAGTTCTTC,CASSLSANTYNEQFF
TRBV28,TRBJ1-2,NA,NA,TGTGCCAGCAGTACCCAAGGTAGAGGGGCCTTCTATGGCTACACCTTC,CASSTQGRGAFYGYTF
TRBV27,TRBJ1-2,NA,NA,TGTGCCAGCAGTTTCTCCGGCAGTCTCTATGGCTACACCTTC,CASSFSGSLYGYTF
TRBV30,TRBJ2-3,NA,TRBD2,TGTGCCTGGAGTTTGGGACTAGCGGGAGGGGCCACAGATACGCAGTATTTT,CAWSLGLAGGATDTQYF
TRBV27,TRBJ2-1,NA,NA,TGTGCCAGCAGTTTTCCTACGGGGGCGGGCTACAATGAGCAGTTCTTC,CASSFPTGAGYNEQFF
TRBV7-6,TRBJ2-1,NA,NA,TGTGCCAGCGTACGTGGCGCCATCCCTTACAATGAGCAGTTCTTC,CASVRGAIPYNEQFF
TRBV29-1,TRBJ2-7,NA,NA,TGCAGCGTCCTGGGAGTAGGCAACCCCTACGAGCAGTACTTC,CSVLGVGNPYEQYF
TRBV30,TRBJ2-7,NA,TRBD2,TGTGCCTGGAGTCCGGGACTAGCGGGGTCCTACGAGCAGTACTTC,CAWSPGLAGSYEQYF
TRBV6-5,TRBJ1-2,NA,NA,TGTGCCAGCCGGCCGCCACACGTGAACTATGGCTACACCTTC,CASRPPHVNYGYTF
TRBV12-5,TRBJ1-2,few,TRBD1,TGTGCTAGTGGTTGGGACAGTGGCTACACCTTC,CASGWDSGYTF
TRBV6-4,TRBJ1-5,NA,NA,TGTGCCAGCAGTGAAGGAGTCAGGGAGCCATTTAGCAATCAGCCCCAGCATTTT,CASSEGVREPFSNQPQHF
TRBV4-2,TRBJ2-7,NA,TRBD2,TGTGCCAGCAGCCAGGAGGGGGGTAGCGGGGTCTACGAGCAGTACTTC,CASSQEGGSGVYEQYF
TRBV5-8,TRBJ1-2,once,NA,TGTGCCAGCAGCCACCGTAGGGAGTATGGCTACACCTTC,CASSHRREYGYTF
TRBV19,TRBJ2-3,NA,NA,TGTGCCAGGACGACAGGCCCAGATACGCAGTATTTT,CARTTGPDTQYF
TRBV19,TRBJ1-5,NA,NA,TGTGCCAGTAGTACCCAAGGAGATCAGCCCCAGCATTTT,CASSTQGDQPQHF
TRBV5-3,TRBJ2-3,NA,TRBD2,TGTGCCAGAGGTCGGGGGGGAGAGGCAGATACGCAGTATTTT,CARGRGGEADTQYF
TRBV28,TRBJ1-4,NA,TRBD1,TGTGCCAGCAGCCACTCCGGGACAGGTCCTGAAAAACTGTTTTTT,CASSHSGTGPEKLFF
TRBV29-1,TRBJ2-3,NA,TRBD2,TGCAGCGTTGGAGGGGAGGGGAGTCAAATCACAGATACGCAGTATTTT,CSVGGEGSQITDTQYF